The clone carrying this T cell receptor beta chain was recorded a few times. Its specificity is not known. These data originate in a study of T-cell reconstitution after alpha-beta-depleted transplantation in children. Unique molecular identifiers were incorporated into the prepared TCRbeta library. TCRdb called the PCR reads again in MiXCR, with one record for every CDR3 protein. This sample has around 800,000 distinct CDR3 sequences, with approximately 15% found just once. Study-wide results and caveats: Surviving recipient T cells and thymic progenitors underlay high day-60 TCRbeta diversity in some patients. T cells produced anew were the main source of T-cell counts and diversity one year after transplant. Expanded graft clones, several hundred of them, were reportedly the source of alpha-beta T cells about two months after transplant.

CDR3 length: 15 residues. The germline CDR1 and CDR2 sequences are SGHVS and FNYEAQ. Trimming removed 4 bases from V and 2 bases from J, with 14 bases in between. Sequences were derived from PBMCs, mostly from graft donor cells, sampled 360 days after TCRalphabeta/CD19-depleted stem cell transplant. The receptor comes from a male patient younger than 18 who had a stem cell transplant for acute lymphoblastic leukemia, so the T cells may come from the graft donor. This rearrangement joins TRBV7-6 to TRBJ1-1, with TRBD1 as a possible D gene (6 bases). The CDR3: CASSYIGGLNTEAFF. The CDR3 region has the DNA TGTGCCAGCAGCTATATTGGGGGGCTAAACACTGAAGCTTTCTTT.